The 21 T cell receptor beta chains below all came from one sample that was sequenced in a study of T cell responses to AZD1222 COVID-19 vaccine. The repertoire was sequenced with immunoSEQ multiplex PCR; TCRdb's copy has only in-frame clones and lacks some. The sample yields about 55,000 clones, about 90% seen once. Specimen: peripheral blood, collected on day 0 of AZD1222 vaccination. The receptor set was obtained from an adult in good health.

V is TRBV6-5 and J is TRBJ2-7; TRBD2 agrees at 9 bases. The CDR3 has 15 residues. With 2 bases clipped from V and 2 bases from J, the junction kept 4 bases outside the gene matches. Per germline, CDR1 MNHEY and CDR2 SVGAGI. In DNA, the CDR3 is TGTGCCAGCAGTTACGCGGCGGGGGGGCCCTACGAGCAGTACTTC. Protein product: CASSYAAGGPYEQYF.

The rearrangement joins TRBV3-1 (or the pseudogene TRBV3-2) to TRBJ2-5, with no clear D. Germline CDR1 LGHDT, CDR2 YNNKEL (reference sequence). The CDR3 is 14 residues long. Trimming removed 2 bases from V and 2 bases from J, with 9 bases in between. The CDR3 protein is CASSQFYSQETQYF. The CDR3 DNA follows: TGTGCCAGCAGCCAATTCTATTCACAAGAGACCCAGTACTTC.

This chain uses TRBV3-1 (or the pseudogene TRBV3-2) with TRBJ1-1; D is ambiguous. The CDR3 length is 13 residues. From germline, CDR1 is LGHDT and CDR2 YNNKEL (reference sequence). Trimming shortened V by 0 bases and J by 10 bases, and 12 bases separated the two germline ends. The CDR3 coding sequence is TGTGCCAGCAGCCAAGATAGAGAGGGTAGAGCTTTCTTT. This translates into CASSQDREGRAFF.

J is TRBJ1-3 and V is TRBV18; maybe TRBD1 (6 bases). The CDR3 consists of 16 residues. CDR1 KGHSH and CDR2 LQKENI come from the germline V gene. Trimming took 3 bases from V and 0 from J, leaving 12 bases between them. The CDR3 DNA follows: TGTGCCAGCTCACCCCAGGACAGCTTCTCTGGAAACACCATATATTTT. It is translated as CASSPQDSFSGNTIYF.

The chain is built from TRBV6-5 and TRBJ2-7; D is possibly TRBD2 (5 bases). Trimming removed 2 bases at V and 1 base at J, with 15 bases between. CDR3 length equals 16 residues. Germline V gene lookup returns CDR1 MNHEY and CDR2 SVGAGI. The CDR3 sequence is CASSYGSLSRSYEQYF. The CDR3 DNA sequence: TGTGCCAGCAGTTACGGGAGCCTCAGCAGGTCCTACGAGCAGTACTTC.

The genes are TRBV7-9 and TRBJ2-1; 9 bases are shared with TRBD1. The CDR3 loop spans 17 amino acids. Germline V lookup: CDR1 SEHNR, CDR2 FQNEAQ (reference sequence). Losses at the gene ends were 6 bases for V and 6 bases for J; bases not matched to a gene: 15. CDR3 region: CASRSNRGRLLSNEQFF. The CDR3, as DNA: TGTGCCAGCAGATCCAACAGGGGGCGCCTTCTTAGCAATGAGCAGTTCTTC.

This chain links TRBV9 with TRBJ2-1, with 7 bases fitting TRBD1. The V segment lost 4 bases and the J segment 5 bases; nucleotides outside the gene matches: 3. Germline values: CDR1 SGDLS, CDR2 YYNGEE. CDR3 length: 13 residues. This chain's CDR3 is CASSLTGDNEQFF. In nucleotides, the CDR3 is TGTGCCAGCAGCCTAACAGGGGACAATGAGCAGTTCTTC.

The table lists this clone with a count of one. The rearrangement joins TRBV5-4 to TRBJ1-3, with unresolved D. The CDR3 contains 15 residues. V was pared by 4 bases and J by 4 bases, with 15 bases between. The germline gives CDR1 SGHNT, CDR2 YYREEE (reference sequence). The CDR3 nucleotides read TGTGCCAGCAGCCCCTATCTAGGGTCCGGAAACACCATATATTTT. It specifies CASSPYLGSGNTIYF.

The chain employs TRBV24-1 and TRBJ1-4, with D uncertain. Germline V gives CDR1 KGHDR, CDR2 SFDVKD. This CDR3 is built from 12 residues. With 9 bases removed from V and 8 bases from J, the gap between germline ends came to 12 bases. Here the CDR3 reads CATLHTSEKLFF. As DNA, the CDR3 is TGTGCCACCCTGCATACCAGCGAAAAACTGTTTTTT.

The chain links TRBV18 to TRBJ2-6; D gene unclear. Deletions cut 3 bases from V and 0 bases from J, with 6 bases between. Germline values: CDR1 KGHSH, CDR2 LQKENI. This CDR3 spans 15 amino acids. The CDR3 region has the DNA TGTGCCAGCTCACCTCCATTCTCTGGGGCCAACGTCCTGACTTTC. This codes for CASSPPFSGANVLTF.

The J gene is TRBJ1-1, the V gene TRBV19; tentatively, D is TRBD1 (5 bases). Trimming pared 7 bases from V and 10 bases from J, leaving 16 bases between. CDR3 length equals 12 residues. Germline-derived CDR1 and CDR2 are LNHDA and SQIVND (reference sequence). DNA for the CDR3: TGTGCCAGTACCCAGGGTTCTGGTAGAGCTTTCTTT. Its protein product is CASTQGSGRAFF.

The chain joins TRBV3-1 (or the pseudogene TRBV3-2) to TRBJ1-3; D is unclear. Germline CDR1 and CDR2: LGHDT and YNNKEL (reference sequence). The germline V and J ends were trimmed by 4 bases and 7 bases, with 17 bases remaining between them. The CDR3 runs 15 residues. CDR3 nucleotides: TGTGCCAGCAGCCGTCCCGGGATATATTTTAACACCATATATTTT. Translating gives CASSRPGIYFNTIYF.

The CDR3 sequence: CASTQDSLNTEAFF. CDR3 DNA sequence: TGTGCCAGTACCCAGGACAGTCTGAACACTGAAGCTTTCTTT. The chain recombines TRBV19 with TRBJ1-1; TRBD1 might be the D (6 bases). The V and J ends lost 7 bases and 0 bases respectively, with 12 bases between them. Germline values: CDR1 LNHDA, CDR2 SQIVND (reference sequence). The CDR3 runs to 14 residues.

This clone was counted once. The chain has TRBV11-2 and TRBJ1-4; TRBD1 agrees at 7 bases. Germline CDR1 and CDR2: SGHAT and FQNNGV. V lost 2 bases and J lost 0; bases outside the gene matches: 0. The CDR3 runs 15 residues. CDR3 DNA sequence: TGTGCCAGCAGCTTAAGGGGGCCAACTAATGAAAAACTGTTTTTT. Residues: CASSLRGPTNEKLFF. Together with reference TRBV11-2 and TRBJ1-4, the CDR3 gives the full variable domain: EAGVAQSPRYKIIEKRQSVAFWCNPISGHATLYWYQQILGQGPKLLIQFQNNGVVDDSQLPKDRFSAERLKGVDSTLKIQPAKLEDSAVYLCASSLRGPTNEKLFFGSGTQLSVL.

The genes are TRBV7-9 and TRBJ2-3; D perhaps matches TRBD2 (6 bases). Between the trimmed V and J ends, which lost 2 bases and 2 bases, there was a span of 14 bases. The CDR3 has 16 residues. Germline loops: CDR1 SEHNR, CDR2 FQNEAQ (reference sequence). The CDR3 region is CASSLTGGRATDTQYF. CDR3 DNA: TGTGCCAGCAGCTTAACCGGGGGACGAGCCACAGATACGCAGTATTTT.

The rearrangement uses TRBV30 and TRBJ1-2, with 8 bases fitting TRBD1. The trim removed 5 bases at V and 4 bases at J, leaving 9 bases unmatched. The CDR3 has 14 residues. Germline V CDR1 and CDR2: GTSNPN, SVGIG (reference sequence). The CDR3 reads CAWQDRDGIYGYTF. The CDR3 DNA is TGTGCCTGGCAGGACAGGGACGGAATCTATGGCTACACCTTC.

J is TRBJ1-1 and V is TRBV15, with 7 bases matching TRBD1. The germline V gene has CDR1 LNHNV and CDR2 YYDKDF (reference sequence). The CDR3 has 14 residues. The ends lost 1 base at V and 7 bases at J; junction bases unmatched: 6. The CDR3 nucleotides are TGTGCCACCAGCAGAGGGGGGACAGAATTTGAAGCTTTCTTT. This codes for CATSRGGTEFEAFF. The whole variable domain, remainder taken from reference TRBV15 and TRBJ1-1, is DAMVIQNPRYQVTQFGKPVTLSCSQTLNHNVMYWYQQKSSQAPKLLFHYYDKDFNNEADTPDNFQSRRPNTSFCFLDIRSPGLGDTAMYLCATSRGGTEFEAFFGQGTRLTVV.

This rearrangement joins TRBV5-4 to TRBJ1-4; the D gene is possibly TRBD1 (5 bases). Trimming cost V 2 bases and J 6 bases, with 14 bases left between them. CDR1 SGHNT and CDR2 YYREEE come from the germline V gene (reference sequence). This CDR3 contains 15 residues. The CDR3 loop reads CASSLDAGGHEKLFF. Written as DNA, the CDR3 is TGTGCCAGCAGCTTAGACGCCGGGGGACATGAAAAACTGTTTTTT.

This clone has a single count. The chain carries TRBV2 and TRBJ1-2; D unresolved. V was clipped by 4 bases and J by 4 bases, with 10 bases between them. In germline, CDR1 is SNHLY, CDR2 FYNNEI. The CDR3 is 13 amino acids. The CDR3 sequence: CASSATEIYGYTF. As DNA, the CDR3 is TGTGCCAGCAGTGCCACAGAAATCTATGGCTACACCTTC.

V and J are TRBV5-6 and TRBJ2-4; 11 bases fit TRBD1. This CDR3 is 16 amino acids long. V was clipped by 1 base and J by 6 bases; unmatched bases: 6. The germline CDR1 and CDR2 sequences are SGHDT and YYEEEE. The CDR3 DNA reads TGTGCCAGCAGCTTGCGCGGGGGGACAGGGGGAAACATTCAGTACTTC. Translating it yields CASSLRGGTGGNIQYF.

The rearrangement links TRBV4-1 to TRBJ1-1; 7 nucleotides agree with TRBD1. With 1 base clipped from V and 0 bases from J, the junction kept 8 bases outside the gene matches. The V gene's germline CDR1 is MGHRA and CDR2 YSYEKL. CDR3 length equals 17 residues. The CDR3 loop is CASSQGPGTELNTEAFF. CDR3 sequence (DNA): TGCGCCAGCAGCCAAGGACCCGGGACAGAGCTGAACACTGAAGCTTTCTTT.